The 16 T cell receptor beta chains below were found in one sample sequenced in a study of blood T cell repertoires in COVID-19. Method: immunoSEQ multiplex PCR; TCRdb's copy keeps in-frame clones and lacks some. The table includes fewer than 250,000 clones, 85% to 90% detected once. Source material: peripheral blood. The receptors were sampled from a man aged 50 to 60 with acute or convalescent COVID-19.

The table lists this clone with a count of one. The chain employs TRBV4-1 and TRBJ2-6, with TRBD1 identical over 9 bases. CDR3 length equals 18 residues. Germline-derived CDR1 and CDR2 are MGHRA and YSYEKL. V lost 4 bases, J lost 0 bases, and 7 bases stayed unmatched. The CDR3 here is CASSPGQGPSSGANVLTF. The CDR3 nucleotides read TGCGCCAGCAGCCCTGGACAGGGGCCAAGCTCTGGGGCCAACGTCCTGACTTTC.

The gene calls are TRBV6-5 and TRBJ1-2; 7 nucleotides align to TRBD1. Germline CDR1 reads MNHEY; CDR2 reads SVGAGI. Trimming cost V 10 bases and J 4 bases; bases outside gene matches: 15. The CDR3 is 15 amino acids. DNA for the CDR3: TGTGCCACCTCTTCTCGGGACAGTCCCTCCTATGGCTACACCTTC. Protein product: CATSSRDSPSYGYTF.

The rearrangement links TRBV18 to TRBJ2-6, with a weak D call TRBD1 (5 bases). The germline V gene has CDR1 KGHSH and CDR2 LQKENI. The CDR3 consists of 16 residues. Deletions cut 2 bases from V and 0 bases from J, with 8 bases between. In DNA form, the CDR3 reads TGTGCCAGCTCACCAGACAGTCTCTCTGGGGCCAACGTCCTGACTTTC. This gives the protein CASSPDSLSGANVLTF.

Regarding this clone: The same CDR3 also results from other DNA sequences found in this sample. DNA of the CDR3: TGCGCCAGCAGCTTGGGGGGGCCTAATGAAAAACTGTTTTTT. Its protein product is CASSLGGPNEKLFF. The chain recombines TRBV5-1 with TRBJ1-4, with a weak D call TRBD1 (6 bases). Between the trimmed V and J ends, which lost 0 bases and 3 bases, there was a span of 6 bases. In germline, CDR1 is SGHRS, CDR2 YFSETQ. This CDR3 spans 14 amino acids.

This chain links TRBV5-4 with TRBJ1-6; TRBD1 matches 8 bases. Per germline, CDR1 SGHNT and CDR2 YYREEE (reference sequence). CDR3 length: 16 amino acids. V shed 2 bases and J 8 bases; nucleotides not matched to a gene: 9. CDR3: CASSFGQGSSDSPLHF. CDR3 nucleotide sequence: TGTGCCAGCAGCTTCGGACAGGGTTCATCGGATTCACCCCTCCACTTT.

The genes are TRBV19 and TRBJ1-2; 8 bases match TRBD1. The germline gives CDR1 LNHDA, CDR2 SQIVND (reference sequence). The CDR3 loop spans 14 amino acids. Trimming at V came to 4 bases and at J to 7 bases, leaving 8 bases not matched to a gene. CDR3 nucleotides: TGTGCCAGTAGTACCACAGGGGGAGTTGGTGGCTACACCTTC. Encoded protein: CASSTTGGVGGYTF.

The J gene is TRBJ1-2, the V gene TRBV7-2; the D gene is possibly TRBD1 (6 bases). Germline V lookup: CDR1 SGHTA, CDR2 FQGNSA. The CDR3 length is 14 residues. The ends were cut back, 5 bases at V and 6 bases at J, with 16 bases in the middle. The CDR3 protein is CASSTIWGGDGYTF. CDR3 sequence (DNA): TGTGCCAGCAGCACCATCTGGGGGGGCGATGGCTACACCTTC.

The chain employs TRBV25-1 and TRBJ1-2; 7 bases agree with TRBD1. V was clipped by 1 base and J by 8 bases; unmatched bases: 4. CDR3 length: 13 residues. Germline CDR1 MGHDK, CDR2 SYGVNS. This CDR3 is CASSEWTGGGYTF. CDR3 DNA: TGTGCCAGCAGTGAATGGACAGGAGGGGGCTACACCTTC.

This clone was counted once. The chain carries TRBV27 and TRBJ2-7; D is possibly TRBD2 (5 bases). The CDR3 is 13 amino acids. Germline loops: CDR1 MNHEY, CDR2 SMNVEV (reference sequence). The ends were cut back, 6 bases at V and 6 bases at J, with 15 bases in the middle. The CDR3 DNA follows: TGTGCCAGCAGCCCCCTCCGGGGAAGCGAGCAGTACTTC. This sequence encodes CASSPLRGSEQYF.

The chain is built from TRBV5-1 and TRBJ1-3, with unresolved D. CDR1 is SGHRS, CDR2 YFSETQ, per germline. This CDR3 contains 13 residues. The V gene lost 4 bases and the J gene lost 4 bases, with 9 bases spanning the gap. The CDR3 loop is CASSTTTGNTIYF. In DNA, the CDR3 is TGCGCCAGCAGCACCACGACAGGAAACACCATATATTTT.

J is TRBJ1-2 and V is TRBV12-3 or TRBV12-4, with 8 bases matching TRBD1. V lost 5 bases to trimming and J lost 14 bases; unmatched junction nucleotides: 7. CDR3 length: 11 amino acids. CDR3 residues: CASSADRASTF. DNA for the CDR3: TGTGCCAGCAGTGCGGACAGGGCAAGTACCTTC.

The gene calls are TRBV10-2 and TRBJ2-5; TRBD2 aligns across 10 bases. Trimming took 3 bases from V and 5 from J; bases not matched to a gene: 6. Germline CDR1 is WSHSY and CDR2 is SAAADI. This CDR3 is 15 amino acids long. The CDR3: CASSEGLAGVETQYF. CDR3 bases: TGCGCCAGCAGTGAAGGGCTAGCGGGGGTCGAGACCCAGTACTTC.

This clone showed up just once. The chain links TRBV5-1 to TRBJ1-4; TRBD1 aligns across 10 bases. Germline loops: CDR1 SGHRS, CDR2 YFSETQ. This CDR3 comprises 15 residues. V lost 0 bases to trimming and J lost 7 bases; unmatched junction nucleotides: 3. The CDR3 is CASSLAGTGAEKLFF. In DNA, the CDR3 is TGCGCCAGCAGCTTGGCCGGGACAGGGGCTGAAAAACTGTTTTTT.

The rearrangement uses TRBV7-3 and TRBJ2-6, with a tentative D call TRBD2 (5 bases). CDR1 SGHTA and CDR2 FQGTGA come from the germline V gene. Trimming took 4 bases from V and 0 from J, leaving 16 bases between them. The CDR3 extends over 18 amino acids. The CDR3: CASSYRGVLSSGANVLTF. The CDR3 DNA is TGTGCCAGCAGCTACCGGGGAGTCCTTAGCTCTGGGGCCAACGTCCTGACTTTC.

This chain joins TRBV18 and TRBJ2-2; a possible D gene is TRBD1 (5 bases). This CDR3 comprises 15 residues. Germline V lookup: CDR1 KGHSH, CDR2 LQKENI. The ends were cut back, 2 bases at V and 4 bases at J, with 11 bases in the middle. The CDR3 region has the DNA TGTGCCAGCTCACCAGGGGCTGTAGGCACCGGGGAGCTGTTTTTT. Amino acid sequence: CASSPGAVGTGELFF. Full variable domain (outside the CDR3, taken from reference TRBV18 and TRBJ2-2): NAGVMQNPRHLVRRRGQEARLRCSPMKGHSHVYWYRQLPEEGLKFMVYLQKENIIDESGMPKERFSAEFPKEGPSILRIQQVVRGDSAAYFCASSPGAVGTGELFFGEGSRLTVL.

As for this clone: The same CDR3 is also encoded by other DNA sequences in this sample. The chain is built from TRBV11-3 and TRBJ2-1, with TRBD1 as a possible D gene (7 bases). V was trimmed by 1 base and J by 3 bases, leaving 10 bases between them. This CDR3 contains 15 residues. From germline, CDR1 is SGHNT and CDR2 YENEEA. The DNA for the CDR3 is TGTGCCAGCAGCTTAGGCCAGGGGGGCTACAATGAGCAGTTCTTC. It is translated as CASSLGQGGYNEQFF.